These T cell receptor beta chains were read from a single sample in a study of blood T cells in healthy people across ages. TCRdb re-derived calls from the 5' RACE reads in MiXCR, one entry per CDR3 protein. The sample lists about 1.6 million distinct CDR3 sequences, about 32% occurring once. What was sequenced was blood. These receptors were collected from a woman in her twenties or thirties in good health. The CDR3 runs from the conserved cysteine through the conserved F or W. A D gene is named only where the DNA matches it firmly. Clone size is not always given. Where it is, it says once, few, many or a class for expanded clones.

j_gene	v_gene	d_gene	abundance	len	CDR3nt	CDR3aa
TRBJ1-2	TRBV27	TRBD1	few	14	TGTGCCAGCGGACGCAGGGGGCAAAACTATGGCTACACCTTC	CASGRRGQNYGYTF
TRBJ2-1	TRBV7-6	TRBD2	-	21	TGTGCCAGCAGCCAACCCGTGACTGAGCGGGAGGGCCTCAGCTCCTACAATGAGCAGTTCTTC	CASSQPVTEREGLSSYNEQFF
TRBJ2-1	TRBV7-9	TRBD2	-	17	TGTGCCAGCAGCAACCCCCGACTAGCGGGAGGGGTGGATGAGCAGTTCTTC	CASSNPRLAGGVDEQFF
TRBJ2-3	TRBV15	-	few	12	TGTGCCACCAGCACATTCACAGATACGCAGTATTTT	CATSTFTDTQYF
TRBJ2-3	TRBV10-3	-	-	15	TGTGCCATCAGTGGACGGGAGAGAAGCACAGATACGCAGTATTTT	CAISGRERSTDTQYF
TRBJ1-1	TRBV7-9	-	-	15	TGTGCCAGCAGCTGGGCCGGGACAACGAACACTGAAGCTTTCTTT	CASSWAGTTNTEAFF
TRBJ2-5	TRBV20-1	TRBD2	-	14	TGCAGTGCTAGTCGAACGGGGGGGCTGAAGACCCAGTACTTC	CSASRTGGLKTQYF
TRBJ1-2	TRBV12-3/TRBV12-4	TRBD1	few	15	TGTGCCAGCAGTCCTTGGGACAGACCTACGGGAGGCTACACCTTC	CASSPWDRPTGGYTF
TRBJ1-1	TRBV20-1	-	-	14	TGCAGTGCTAGAGTTGCAGGGAGGGACACTGAAGCTTTCTTT	CSARVAGRDTEAFF
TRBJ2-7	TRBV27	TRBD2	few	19	TGTGCCAGCAACAACAGGTCAGGGAAAACCGGGACTAGCGGCTACGAGCAGTACTTC	CASNNRSGKTGTSGYEQYF
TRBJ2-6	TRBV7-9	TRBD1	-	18	TGTGCCAGCAGCTACCCGGGACAGGGGGCTTTTGGGGCCAACGTCCTGACTTTC	CASSYPGQGAFGANVLTF
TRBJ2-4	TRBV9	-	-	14	TGTGCCAGCAGCGTAGGCTACAGTCCCTCTGAGCAGTACTTC	CASSVGYSPSEQYF
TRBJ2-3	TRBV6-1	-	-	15	TGTGCCAGCAGAAGGACTACAATGTACACAGATACGCAGTATTTT	CASRRTTMYTDTQYF
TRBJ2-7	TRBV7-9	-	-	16	TGTGCCAGCAGCTGGCGACTAGGAACGGGCTTTGACGAGCAGTACTTC	CASSWRLGTGFDEQYF
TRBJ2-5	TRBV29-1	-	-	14	TGCAGCGTTGTGTTAGGACCACTCTGGGAGACCCAGTACTTC	CSVVLGPLWETQYF